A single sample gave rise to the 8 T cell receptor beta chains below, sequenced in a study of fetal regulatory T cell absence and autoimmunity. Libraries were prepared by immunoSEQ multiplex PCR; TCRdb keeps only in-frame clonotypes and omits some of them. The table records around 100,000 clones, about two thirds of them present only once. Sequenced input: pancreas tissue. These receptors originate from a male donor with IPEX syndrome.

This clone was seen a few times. The CDR3 DNA sequence: TGCGCCAGCAGCCAAGGCTCCGGGACTGCCTCCTACAATGAGCAGTTCTTC. Translation: CASSQGSGTASYNEQFF. The chain recombines TRBV4-1 with TRBJ2-1; D perhaps matches TRBD2 (6 bases). V gave up 1 base and J gave up 0 bases, with 13 bases separating them. The germline CDR1 and CDR2 sequences are MGHRA and YSYEKL. This CDR3 is built from 17 residues.

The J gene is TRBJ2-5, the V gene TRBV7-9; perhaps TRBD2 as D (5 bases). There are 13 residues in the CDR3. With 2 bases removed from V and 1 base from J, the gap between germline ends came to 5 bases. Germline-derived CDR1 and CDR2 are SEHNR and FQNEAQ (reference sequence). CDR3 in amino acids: CASSLSGQETQYF. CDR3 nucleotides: TGTGCCAGCAGCTTAAGCGGCCAAGAGACCCAGTACTTC.

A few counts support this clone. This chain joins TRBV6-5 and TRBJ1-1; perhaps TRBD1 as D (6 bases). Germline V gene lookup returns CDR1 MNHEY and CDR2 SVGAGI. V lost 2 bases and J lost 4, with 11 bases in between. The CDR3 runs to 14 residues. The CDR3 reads CASSYRLQGTEAFF. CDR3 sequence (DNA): TGTGCCAGCAGTTACCGGTTACAGGGCACTGAAGCTTTCTTT.

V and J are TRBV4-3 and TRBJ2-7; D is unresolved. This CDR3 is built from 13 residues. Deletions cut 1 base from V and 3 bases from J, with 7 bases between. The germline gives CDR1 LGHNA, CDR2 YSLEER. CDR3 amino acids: CASSQGPFYEQYF. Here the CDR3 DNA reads TGCGCCAGCAGCCAAGGTCCTTTCTACGAGCAGTACTTC.

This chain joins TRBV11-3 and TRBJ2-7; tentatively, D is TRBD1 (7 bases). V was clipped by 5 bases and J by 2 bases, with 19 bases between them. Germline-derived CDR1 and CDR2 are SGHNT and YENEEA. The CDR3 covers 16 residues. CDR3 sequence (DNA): TGTGCCAGCAGCCGCCTGGGGATCAGGGGGGCCTACGAGCAGTACTTC. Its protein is CASSRLGIRGAYEQYF.

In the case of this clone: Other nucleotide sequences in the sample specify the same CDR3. The CDR3 coding sequence is TGCGCCAGCAGCTTGGCGGGAGAGACCCAGTACTTC. Translation: CASSLAGETQYF. The chain is built from TRBV5-1 and TRBJ2-5, with no clear D. Germline values: CDR1 SGHRS, CDR2 YFSETQ. This CDR3 contains 12 residues. Trimming stripped 0 bases from V and 4 bases from J, with 4 bases between.

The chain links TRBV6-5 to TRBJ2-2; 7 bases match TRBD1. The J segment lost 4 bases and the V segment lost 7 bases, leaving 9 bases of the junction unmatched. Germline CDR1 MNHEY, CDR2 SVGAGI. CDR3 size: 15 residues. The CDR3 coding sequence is TGTGCCAGCACCAGACAGGGTCCCACCACCGGGGAGCTGTTTTTT. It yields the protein CASTRQGPTTGELFF.

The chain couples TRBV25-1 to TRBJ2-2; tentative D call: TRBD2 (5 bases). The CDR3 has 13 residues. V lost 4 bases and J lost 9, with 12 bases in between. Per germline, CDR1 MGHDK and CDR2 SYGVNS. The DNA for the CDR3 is TGTGCCAGCAGTGCCCTGGGGAGTCGGGAGCTGTTTTTT. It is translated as CASSALGSRELFF.